This T cell receptor (beta chain) was obtained from a study of early T cells in non-severe SARS-CoV-2 infection. Across the study: RNA in bulk from unsorted whole blood was sequenced, and chains were unpaired. Points from the study as a whole: Missing private and CD4 specificities, VDJdb matching favored anti-spike CD8 responses.

With respect to this clonotype: The target antigen is unknown.

The library protocol tagged individual cDNA molecules with unique molecular identifiers. TCRdb independently ran MiXCR on the 5' RACE reads; one entry per CDR3 protein. This table has roughly 99,000 distinct CDR3 sequences, around 10% appearing once. Sequenced: whole blood. The TCR comes from an adult who was a healthcare worker with PCR-confirmed SARS-CoV-2 infection or an uninfected control (not recorded which).

CDR3 amino acids: CASSFGRESYNEQFF. CDR3 in DNA: TGTGCCAGCAGTTTTGGGCGGGAGTCCTACAATGAGCAGTTCTTC. The chain has TRBV28 and TRBJ2-1, with TRBD2 identical over 7 bases. Germline loops: CDR1 MDHEN, CDR2 SYDVKM. CDR3 length: 15 residues. The junction had 3 bases not matched to a gene; V was cut back by 3 bases and J by 1 base.